These T cell receptor beta chains were read from a single sample in a study of OX40 agonist ivuxolimab in advanced cancers. Profiled with immunoSEQ multiplex PCR; TCRdb holds only in-frame clones, not every one. This sample has under 80,000 clones; roughly 81% occur once, and the top ten carry around 2%. The sequencing here drew on CD4+ or CD8+ T cells sorted from blood, taken in a trial of the OX40 agonist ivuxolimab. These receptors all stem from an adult with an advanced solid tumor such as melanoma, head and neck, liver or kidney cancer. Both conserved end residues are part of each CDR3. A D gene is named only where the DNA matches it firmly. The size of a clone is reported for some rows only, either as once, few or many, or as a class for expanded clones.

J,size,D,V,DNA,CDR3
TRBJ1-2,-,TRBD1,TRBV5-4,TGTGCCAGCAGCTTCGGAGGCGGTCAGGGGGCGTATGGCTACACCTTC,CASSFGGGQGAYGYTF
TRBJ2-1,few,-,TRBV20-1,TGCAGTGCCGCGGATGGATCGTGGTTCTTC,CSAADGSWFF
TRBJ2-2,-,-,TRBV15,TGTGCCATCCCGGGGCAGGGATTGAACACCGGGGAGCTGTTTTTT,CAIPGQGLNTGELFF
TRBJ1-1,many,-,TRBV11-2,TGTGCCAGCAGCTTCGTAAGGGGCCACACTGAAGCTTTCTTT,CASSFVRGHTEAFF
TRBJ1-5,-,TRBD1,TRBV4-1,TGCGCCAGCAGCCAAGGAGTTCGTCAGGGGGTCAATCAGCCCCAGCATTTT,CASSQGVRQGVNQPQHF
TRBJ2-7,-,-,TRBV6-1,TGTGCCAGCAGTGTAGGTCGTGGTTCCTACGAGCAGTACTTC,CASSVGRGSYEQYF
TRBJ1-1,-,-,TRBV30,TGTGCCTACTACAGGGTCGTCACTGAAGCTTTCTTT,CAYYRVVTEAFF
TRBJ2-3,-,TRBD1,TRBV28,TGTGCCAGCAACTTCCAGGGGGCGGGGAGCACAGATACGCAGTATTTT,CASNFQGAGSTDTQYF
TRBJ2-1,-,-,TRBV11-2,TGTGCCAGCGGAACGGCTAGCATCATCAGTGAGCAGTTCTTC,CASGTASIISEQFF
TRBJ2-1,-,-,TRBV5-1,TGCGCCAGCACCGCAGGGCGCTCCTACAATGAGCAGTTCTTC,CASTAGRSYNEQFF
TRBJ1-3,-,-,TRBV7-6,TGTGCCAGCAGCTTAGAAGGTGGAAACACCATATATTTT,CASSLEGGNTIYF
TRBJ2-1,-,TRBD2,TRBV11-3,TGTGCCAGCAGCTCGACTAGCGGGAGTACTGAGCAGTTCTTC,CASSSTSGSTEQFF
TRBJ2-6,-,-,TRBV14,TGTGCCAGCAGCCAAGTTAGGATGGGGGGGCACCTAAGCTCTGGGGCCAACGTCCTGACTTTC,CASSQVRMGGHLSSGANVLTF
TRBJ2-1,-,TRBD2,TRBV27,TGTGCCAGCAGTTTACTACTAGCGGGAGTGTACAATGAGCAGTTCTTC,CASSLLLAGVYNEQFF
TRBJ1-1,-,-,TRBV11-1,TGTGCCAGCAGCTTAGATCTAGATTCCGCTGAAGCTTTCTTT,CASSLDLDSAEAFF
TRBJ1-2,-,-,TRBV6-1,TGTGCCAGCGAAGGGCATACTCGGGGGGGTTCTGGCTACACCTTC,CASEGHTRGGSGYTF
TRBJ2-5,-,-,TRBV2,TGTGCCAGCAGTGGTGTTGCGTTGGAGACCCAGTACTTC,CASSGVALETQYF
TRBJ2-1,-,-,TRBV5-1,TGCGCCAGCAGCTTTTTAAGCTCCTACAATGAGCAGTTCTTC,CASSFLSSYNEQFF
TRBJ1-2,once,TRBD1,TRBV6-6,TGTGCCAGCAACCGAGGACAGGGCTATGGCTACACCTTC,CASNRGQGYGYTF
TRBJ1-4,few,TRBD1,TRBV28,TGTGCCAGCCGGATGGAGACAGGGAAAAATGAAAAACTGTTTTTT,CASRMETGKNEKLFF
TRBJ2-5,once,TRBD1,TRBV18,TGTGCCAGCTCTCGGGACAGGGTACAAGAGACCCAGTACTTC,CASSRDRVQETQYF
TRBJ1-2,-,-,TRBV5-1,TGCGCCAGCAGCCCGACAGCTAACTATGGCTACACCTTC,CASSPTANYGYTF
TRBJ2-6,-,-,TRBV30,TGTGCCTGGAGTGGGAATTGGGGACGGTCTGGGGCCAACGTCCTGACTTTC,CAWSGNWGRSGANVLTF
TRBJ2-1,-,TRBD1,TRBV5-1,TGCGCCAGCACCCTTGGGGGACAGGGTACGGATGAGCAGTTCTTC,CASTLGGQGTDEQFF
TRBJ2-5,-,-,TRBV5-8,TGTGCCAGCAATATAAATGAGACCCAGTACTTC,CASNINETQYF
TRBJ1-3,-,TRBD1,TRBV30,TGTGCCTGGAGTTGGGACAGCTCTGGAAACACCATATATTTT,CAWSWDSSGNTIYF
TRBJ2-7,few,-,TRBV14,TGTGCCAGCAGCCCCCGCCGAAGCCTACGGATCCCCTACGAGCAGTACTTC,CASSPRRSLRIPYEQYF
TRBJ2-5,-,-,TRBV7-8,TGTGCCAGCAGCATCGGCGGGACAGCCCAAGAGACCCAGTACTTC,CASSIGGTAQETQYF
TRBJ2-7,once,TRBD1,TRBV4-1,TGCGCCAGCAGCCAGGGCCCGGGACAGGGGAAAAGGAACGAGCAGTACTTC,CASSQGPGQGKRNEQYF
TRBJ2-7,few,-,TRBV5-5,TGTGCCAGCAGCTTGCTCGACAGTTCCTACGAGCAGTACTTC,CASSLLDSSYEQYF
TRBJ1-2,-,-,TRBV6-5,TGTGCCAGCAGCTCCCTTCTATCCGGGGATGGCTACACCTTC,CASSSLLSGDGYTF
TRBJ1-1,once,-,TRBV7-2,TGTGCCAGCAGCTTCTCAGGGAGGAATACTGAAGCTTTCTTT,CASSFSGRNTEAFF
TRBJ2-7,-,TRBD2,TRBV28,TGTGCCAGCAGTTCTCCCGGACTAGCATACGAGCAGTACTTC,CASSSPGLAYEQYF
TRBJ1-5,-,-,TRBV18,TGTGCCAGCTCATTAAAAAAAGGCGAGGATTATAGCAATCAGCCCCAGCATTTT,CASSLKKGEDYSNQPQHF
TRBJ2-7,-,-,TRBV6-1,TGTGCCAGCAGCCAAGGACTGCACTACGAGCAGTACTTC,CASSQGLHYEQYF
TRBJ2-3,-,-,TRBV7-9,TGTGCCAGCAGCTTCGACACAGATACGCAGTATTTT,CASSFDTDTQYF
TRBJ1-3,-,TRBD1,TRBV28,TGTGCCAGCAGCCCAACAACCGACAGGGGCTCTGGAAACACCATATATTTT,CASSPTTDRGSGNTIYF
TRBJ2-7,-,-,TRBV7-3,TGTGCCAGCAGCCCGCGTGGTAGAGGGGCCGAGCAGTACTTC,CASSPRGRGAEQYF
TRBJ2-1,-,-,TRBV7-9,TGTGCCAGCAGCCGCAACCTCGGCAATGAGCAGTTCTTC,CASSRNLGNEQFF
TRBJ1-3,-,-,TRBV6-4,TGTGCCAGCAGTGGAGACCGACACTCTGGAAACACCATATATTTT,CASSGDRHSGNTIYF
TRBJ2-7,-,-,TRBV5-4,TGTGCCAGCAGCGGGAGCACCTACGAGCAGTACTTC,CASSGSTYEQYF
TRBJ1-1,few,-,TRBV7-9,TGTGCCAGCCGAGTGGGACATTCGAACACTGAAGCTTTCTTT,CASRVGHSNTEAFF
TRBJ2-5,-,TRBD2,TRBV19,TGTGCCAGTAGTTCGGCCGGGACTAGCGGGGAAGAGACCCAGTACTTC,CASSSAGTSGEETQYF
TRBJ1-1,-,-,TRBV18,TGTGCCAGCTCACCAAGGACAGAAAACACTGAAGCTTTCTTT,CASSPRTENTEAFF
TRBJ1-1,-,-,TRBV6-6,TGTGCCAGCATCCCTTCAGGGAGTGACACTGAAGCTTTCTTT,CASIPSGSDTEAFF
TRBJ2-2,-,TRBD2,TRBV7-3,TGTGCCAGCAGCTTAGGCGGGAGTAACGCCGGGGAGCTGTTTTTT,CASSLGGSNAGELFF
TRBJ2-3,-,TRBD2,TRBV5-4,TGTGCCAGCAGCTCCCCTGGGCGGGAGTTAGGTGGAGATACGCAGTATTTT,CASSSPGRELGGDTQYF
TRBJ1-6,-,TRBD1,TRBV5-4,TGTGCCAGCAGACAGACCGGGACAGCCTCCTATAATTCACCCCTCCACTTT,CASRQTGTASYNSPLHF
TRBJ2-2,-,-,TRBV5-1,TGCGCCAGCAGCTTCGGAGCGGAGCGGGGGGAGCTGTTTTTT,CASSFGAERGELFF
TRBJ2-3,-,-,TRBV7-2,TGTGCCAGCAGCTACAGGGAGAACGCGCAGTATTTT,CASSYRENAQYF
TRBJ2-5,-,-,TRBV14,TGTGCCAGCAGCCAAGGGGGGGCCCAAGAGACCCAGTACTTC,CASSQGGAQETQYF
TRBJ1-6,-,-,TRBV10-1,TGCGCCAGCATGAGGGGATATTCACCCCTCCACTTT,CASMRGYSPLHF
TRBJ2-7,-,-,TRBV19,TGTGCCAGTAGTATGGGACAAGCTGATACCTACGAGCAGTACTTC,CASSMGQADTYEQYF
TRBJ1-3,-,TRBD1,TRBV4-1,TGCGCCAGCAGCCAAGTTACAGGACAGGGTAGAGGAAACACCATATATTTT,CASSQVTGQGRGNTIYF
TRBJ2-1,-,-,TRBV30,TGTGCATGGACCCTCAGCTGGACCGAGCAGTTCTTC,CAWTLSWTEQFF
TRBJ1-4,-,-,TRBV4-1,TGCGCCAGCAGCCAAGGTTGGGAAGGGTTCAAACTGTTTTTT,CASSQGWEGFKLFF
TRBJ2-3,-,-,TRBV28,TGTGCCAGCAGAGACTGGGGAGTTAACACAGATACGCAGTATTTT,CASRDWGVNTDTQYF